This TCR beta chain appears in the sequencing data of a study of blood T cells in healthy people across ages. Study-wide results and limits: Diversity of TCR beta correlated strongly with naive T cell percentage.

Researchers collected approximately 9.5 milliliters of peripheral blood from every single donor. This clonotype was detected ten times or more. Its cognate antigen is unknown. Sample-barcoded 5' priming and a J-beta primer mix drove a second PCR of about 6 to 12 cycles. TCRdb reprocessed the 5' RACE reads with MiXCR, giving one entry per CDR3 protein. The top ten clones hold roughly 8% of a sample with around 1,500,000 distinct CDR3 sequences, 25% to 30% of them seen once. The material sequenced was blood. This TCR was recovered from a woman aged 25 to 39 in good health.

The CDR3 DNA sequence: TGTGCCAGCAGCTTCGCCGGGGCCTATGGCTACACCTTC. It specifies CASSFAGAYGYTF. The chain recombines TRBV7-9 with TRBJ1-2; D possibly corresponds to TRBD1 (5 bases). This CDR3 region has 13 residues. V lost 3 bases and J 4 bases, leaving 9 bases between the germline ends. Germline CDR1 SEHNR, CDR2 FQNEAQ (reference sequence).